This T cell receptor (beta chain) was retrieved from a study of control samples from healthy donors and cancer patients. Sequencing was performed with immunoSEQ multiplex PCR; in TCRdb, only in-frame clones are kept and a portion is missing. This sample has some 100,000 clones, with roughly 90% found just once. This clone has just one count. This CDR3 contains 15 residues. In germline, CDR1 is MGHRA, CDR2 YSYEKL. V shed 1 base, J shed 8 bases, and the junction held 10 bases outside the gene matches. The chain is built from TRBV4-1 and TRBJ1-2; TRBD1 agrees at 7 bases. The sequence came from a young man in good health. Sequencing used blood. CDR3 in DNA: TGCGCCAGCAGCCAAGGGCACAGGGGTCGTAGCGGCTACACCTTC. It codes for CASSQGHRGRSGYTF.